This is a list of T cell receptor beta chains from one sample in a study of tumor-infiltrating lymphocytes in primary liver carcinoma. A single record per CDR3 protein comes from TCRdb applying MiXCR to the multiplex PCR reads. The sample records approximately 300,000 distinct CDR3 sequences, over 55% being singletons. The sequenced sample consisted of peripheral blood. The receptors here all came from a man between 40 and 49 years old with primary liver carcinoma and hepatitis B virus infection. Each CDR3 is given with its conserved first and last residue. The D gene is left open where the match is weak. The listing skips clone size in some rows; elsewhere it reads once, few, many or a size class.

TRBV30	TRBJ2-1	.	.	TGTGCCTGGGACGAGCGTAATGAGCAGTTCTTC	CAWDERNEQFF
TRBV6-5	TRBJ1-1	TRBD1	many	TGTGCCAGCAGTTACTGGGGGACAGGCGCCACTGAAGCTTTCTTT	CASSYWGTGATEAFF
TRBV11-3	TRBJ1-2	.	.	TGTGCCGGCAGCTTATACAGGGCATATGGCTACACCTTC	CAGSLYRAYGYTF
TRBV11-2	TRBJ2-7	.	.	TGTACCAGCAGCTCCCACTTCTACGAGCAGTACTTC	CTSSSHFYEQYF
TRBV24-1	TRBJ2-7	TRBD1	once	TGTGCCACCAGTGAGTCAAGACAGGGGGCCTACGAACAGTACTTC	CATSESRQGAYEQYF
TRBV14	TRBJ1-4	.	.	TGCGCCAGCAGCCGGAACATTCTTTCAACTAATGAAAAACCGTTTTTT	CASSRNILSTNEKPFF
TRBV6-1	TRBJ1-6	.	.	TGTGCCAGTAGAGCGGTTCAGGGAGACCCTAATTCACCCATCCACTTT	CASRAVQGDPNSPIHF
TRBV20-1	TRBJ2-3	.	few	TGCAGTGCCCCGGGCGGGAAAGGACCAGATACGCAGTATTTT	CSAPGGKGPDTQYF
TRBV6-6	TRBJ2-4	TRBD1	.	TGTGCCAGCAGGCCAGGACAGGGTGCTATGAACATTCAGTACTTC	CASRPGQGAMNIQYF
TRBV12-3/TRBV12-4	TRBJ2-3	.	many	TGTGCCAGCAGTCCACTTTGGGGAGATACGCAGTATTTT	CASSPLWGDTQYF
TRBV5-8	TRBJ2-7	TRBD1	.	TGTGCCGGCAGCTTGCGACAGGGAGCGTACTTC	CAGSLRQGAYF
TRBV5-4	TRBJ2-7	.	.	TGTGGCAGCAGCGCGGCGGGGAGGAGGGCCTACGAGCAGTACTTC	CGSSAAGRRAYEQYF
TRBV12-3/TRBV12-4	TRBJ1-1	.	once	TGTGTCAGCAGTTTGAGGGGGAGAGGGGACACTGAAGCTTTCTTT	CVSSLRGRGDTEAFF
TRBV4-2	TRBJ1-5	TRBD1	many	TGTGCCAGCAGCCAGGGGACAGGGGGCATCCCGAATAGCAATCAGCCCCAGCATTTT	CASSQGTGGIPNSNQPQHF
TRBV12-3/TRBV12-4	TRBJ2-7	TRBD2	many	TGTGCCAGCAGTTTGGGAGCTAGCGGGAACGACGAGCAGTACTTC	CASSLGASGNDEQYF
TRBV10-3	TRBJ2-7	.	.	TGTGCCATCAGTGAGTTGGGTTCCGGTCAGGTCGAGCAGTACTTC	CAISELGSGQVEQYF
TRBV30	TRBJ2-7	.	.	TGTGCCTGGAGCCCGGAGGGCGAGCAGTACTTC	CAWSPEGEQYF
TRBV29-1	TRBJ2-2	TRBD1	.	TGCAGCGTCAGGACAGGGGGTTACACCGGGGAGCTGTTTTTT	CSVRTGGYTGELFF
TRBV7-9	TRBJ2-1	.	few	TGTGCCAGCAGCTTCTCTGGCAGGGTTGAGCAGTTCTTC	CASSFSGRVEQFF
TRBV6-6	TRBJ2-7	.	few	TGTGCCAGCAGTTACTCTGGCAGTTCCTACGAGCAGTACTTC	CASSYSGSSYEQYF
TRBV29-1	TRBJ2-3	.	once	TGCAGCCTTGAAGAAGAGGCGGGACAATCGTGTTTT	CSLEEEAGQSCF
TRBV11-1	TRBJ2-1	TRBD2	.	TGTGCTAGCAACTCCCGGGGGCGCGGGAGGCCCAGCCATGAGCAGTTCTTC	CASNSRGRGRPSHEQFF
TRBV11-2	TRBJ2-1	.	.	TGTGCCAGCAGCTTGCTGCAGGGGTGGGGTGAGCAGTTCTTC	CASSLLQGWGEQFF
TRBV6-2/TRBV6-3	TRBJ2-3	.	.	TGTGCCAGCAGTTACTTACCCCCTACACGCCGAAAGAGTACAGAAACGCAGTATTTT	CASSYLPPTRRKSTETQYF
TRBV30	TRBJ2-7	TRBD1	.	TGTGCCCGGAGTACCACAGGGGTCTACGAGCAGTACTTC	CARSTTGVYEQYF
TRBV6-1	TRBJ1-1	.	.	TGTGCCACCAGGGAGACGGTTAACACTGAAGCTTTCTTT	CATRETVNTEAFF
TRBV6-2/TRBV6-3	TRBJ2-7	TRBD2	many	TGTGCCAGCACCAAAAGCGGGAGGGCAAGCGAGCAGTACTTC	CASTKSGRASEQYF
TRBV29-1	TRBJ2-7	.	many	TGCAGTACCCTATTGGGCTACGAGCAGTACTTC	CSTLLGYEQYF
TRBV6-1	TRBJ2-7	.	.	TGTGCCAGCAGGGTGACCGGGACGGGAGCCCACGAGCAGTACTTC	CASRVTGTGAHEQYF
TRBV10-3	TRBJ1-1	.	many	TGTGCCATCAGTGAATTTGGCACTGAAGCTTTCTTT	CAISEFGTEAFF
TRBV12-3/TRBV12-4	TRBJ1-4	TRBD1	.	TGTGCCAGCAGTCTGTCCGGGACAGGGATTGGAAAACTGTTTTTT	CASSLSGTGIGKLFF
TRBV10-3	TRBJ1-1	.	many	TGTGCCATCAAACGCCCAGATCTTAACACTGAAGCTTTCTTT	CAIKRPDLNTEAFF
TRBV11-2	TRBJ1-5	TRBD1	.	TGTGCCAGTGGACAGGGGGCCACTCAGCCCCAGCATTTT	CASGQGATQPQHF
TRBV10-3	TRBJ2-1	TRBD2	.	TGTGCCATCATGGGGGCCGGGACTAGCAGCTACAATGAGCAGTTCTTC	CAIMGAGTSSYNEQFF
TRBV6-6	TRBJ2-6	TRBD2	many	TGTGCCAGCAGTTACACTCGATCTAGCGGGAGAACGGGGGCCAACGTCCTGACTTTC	CASSYTRSSGRTGANVLTF
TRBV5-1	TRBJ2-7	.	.	TGCGCCAGCAGCTTGGCCCCGGTAGCGTCCTACGAGCAGTACTTC	CASSLAPVASYEQYF
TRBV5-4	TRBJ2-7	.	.	TGTGCCAGCAGCTTGGCCGACGGCGGGCAGTACTTC	CASSLADGGQYF
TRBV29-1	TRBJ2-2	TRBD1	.	TGCAGCGTTGGGACAGGGCAAATCACCGGGGAGCTGTTTTTT	CSVGTGQITGELFF
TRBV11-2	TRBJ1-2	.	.	TGTGCCAGCAGCCCGATTCAGAGGGGGATAGGTGGCTCCACCTTC	CASSPIQRGIGGSTF
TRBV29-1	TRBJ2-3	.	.	TGCAGCGTTTCCGGGAAAGGGGCGTCGGATACGCAGTATTTT	CSVSGKGASDTQYF
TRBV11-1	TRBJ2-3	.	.	TGTGCCAGTAGCTCTAGGGGAAGCTCTGTTGGAGCCCGCATAGATACGCAGTATTTT	CASSSRGSSVGARIDTQYF